These 21 T cell receptor beta chains came from one sample sequenced in a study of T cells after yellow fever vaccination. TCRdb independently ran MiXCR on the 5' RACE reads; one entry per CDR3 protein. In the table there are roughly 340,000 distinct CDR3 sequences, 4% of which are singletons. This specimen was PBMCs, taken 5 days after the yellow fever booster vaccination. The origin of the receptors is a man younger than 30 who received the YFV17D yellow fever vaccine.

This clonotype was observed a handful of times. The V gene is TRBV6-5, the J gene TRBJ1-4; maybe TRBD1 (6 bases). The germline CDR1 and CDR2 sequences are MNHEY and SVGAGI. The CDR3 covers 13 residues. Trimming removed 6 bases from V and 8 bases from J, with 13 bases in between. The CDR3 DNA is TGTGCCAGCAGCCCCAGGGGAGCGGAAAAACTGTTTTTT. Protein: CASSPRGAEKLFF.

This clonotype was observed at least ten times. J is TRBJ2-5 and V is TRBV7-8; 10 bases fit TRBD1. With V trimmed by 5 bases and J by 5 bases, 8 bases remained unmatched. Germline lookup yields CDR1 SGHVS and CDR2 FQNEAQ. This CDR3 spans 15 amino acids. In DNA form, the CDR3 reads TGTGCCAGCAGCCCTACGGGACAGGGGAGGGAGACCCAGTACTTC. Protein product: CASSPTGQGRETQYF.

The chain recombines TRBV5-6 with TRBJ2-5; TRBD2 aligns across 7 bases. This CDR3 contains 14 residues. The ends lost 2 bases at V and 6 bases at J; junction bases unmatched: 7. CDR1 is SGHDT, CDR2 YYEEEE, per germline. The CDR3, as DNA: TGTGCCAGCAGCTTTCCGGGGAGGGTAAAGACCCAGTACTTC. Protein: CASSFPGRVKTQYF.

Ten or more counts support this clonotype. The chain is built from TRBV6-2 or TRBV6-3 and TRBJ1-1; 7 bases line up with TRBD1. Trimming cost V 6 bases and J 4 bases; bases outside gene matches: 8. From germline, CDR1 is MNHEY and CDR2 SVGEGT. The CDR3 is 14 amino acids. The CDR3 protein is CASRRGQVVTEAFF. The DNA for the CDR3 is TGTGCCAGCAGGCGTGGACAGGTGGTCACTGAAGCTTTCTTT.

This clonotype has a count of ten or more. The rearrangement uses TRBV7-2 and TRBJ1-2, with 11 bases matching TRBD1. This CDR3 is 17 amino acids long. CDR1 and CDR2 (germline): SGHTA, FQGNSA. V was pared by 3 bases and J by 4 bases, with 10 bases of the junction left unmatched. The CDR3 is CASSFRDRGVGSYGYTF. CDR3 bases: TGTGCCAGCAGCTTCCGGGACAGGGGGGTAGGAAGCTATGGCTACACCTTC.

V and J are TRBV20-1 and TRBJ1-5; D remains ambiguous. This CDR3 region has 13 residues. Trimming left V 3 bases short and J 0 bases short, with 6 bases between. CDR1 and CDR2 from the germline V gene are DFQATT and SNEGSKA (reference sequence). The CDR3 DNA sequence: TGCAGTGCTAGTTCGGTTAGCAATCAGCCCCAGCATTTT. Its translation: CSASSVSNQPQHF.

The table lists this clonotype with a few counts. This sequence joins TRBV7-9 and TRBJ1-2; TRBD1 is a possible D gene (5 bases). The CDR3 is 14 amino acids. Per germline, CDR1 SEHNR and CDR2 FQNEAQ (reference sequence). The germline V and J ends were trimmed by 3 bases and 7 bases, with 15 bases remaining between them. CDR3 coding DNA: TGTGCCAGCAGCTTCCTGTCCGGGACGGCTGGCTACACCTTC. Protein: CASSFLSGTAGYTF.

The sample holds many counts of this clonotype. The V gene is TRBV20-1, the J gene TRBJ2-5, with a tentative D call TRBD2 (6 bases). Germline V gives CDR1 DFQATT, CDR2 SNEGSKA (reference sequence). CDR3 length: 14 amino acids. Trimming took off 0 bases at V and 1 base at J, with 9 bases between the two ends. This CDR3 reads CSARDRRGQETQYF. The CDR3 DNA is TGCAGTGCTAGAGATCGGAGGGGCCAAGAGACCCAGTACTTC.

This clonotype was seen only a few times. The CDR3 here is CASSPFSRGDYGYTF. CDR3 nucleotide sequence: TGTGCCAGCAGTCCATTCTCGCGGGGTGACTATGGCTACACCTTC. This chain links TRBV27 with TRBJ1-2; D gene ambiguous. Trimming pared 5 bases from V and 3 bases from J, leaving 16 bases between. The germline V gene has CDR1 MNHEY and CDR2 SMNVEV (reference sequence). The CDR3 has 15 residues.

This clonotype occurred many times. The chain has TRBV20-1 and TRBJ2-3; tentative D call: TRBD1 (5 bases). The ends were cut back, 6 bases at V and 3 bases at J, with 13 bases in the middle. The germline V gene encodes CDR1 DFQATT and CDR2 SNEGSKA (reference sequence). The length of the CDR3 is 13 residues. CDR3: CSAAGSGTDTQYF. Written as DNA, the CDR3 is TGCAGTGCGGCAGGGTCAGGGACAGATACGCAGTATTTT.

This clonotype was seen a handful of times. The chain recombines TRBV20-1 with TRBJ2-3; 11 nucleotides line up with TRBD2. V lost 6 bases to trimming and J lost 4 bases; unmatched junction nucleotides: 6. The CDR3 has 14 amino acids. CDR1 is DFQATT, CDR2 SNEGSKA, per germline (reference sequence). The DNA for the CDR3 is TGCAGTGCCCCCCTAGCGGGGGGTTCAGATACGCAGTATTTT. It encodes CSAPLAGGSDTQYF.

The sample holds a few counts of this clonotype. The chain joins TRBV12-3 or TRBV12-4 to TRBJ2-7; possible D gene TRBD1, 6 bases. The CDR3 is 14 amino acids. Trimming shortened V by 1 base and J by 2 bases, and 9 bases separated the two germline ends. CDR3 sequence: CASSLGGPTYEQYF. CDR3 DNA: TGTGCCAGCAGTTTAGGGGGGCCGACCTACGAGCAGTACTTC.

This clonotype was detected only a few times. The chain uses TRBV5-1 and TRBJ1-1; maybe TRBD1 (5 bases). This CDR3 is built from 16 residues. Trimming cost V 4 bases and J 0 bases, with 16 bases left between them. From germline, CDR1 is SGHRS and CDR2 YFSETQ. Here the CDR3 DNA reads TGCGCCAGCAGCGTAGGGGATTGGACGATGAACACTGAAGCTTTCTTT. This translates into CASSVGDWTMNTEAFF.

Ten or more counts support this clonotype. The chain combines TRBV7-2 with TRBJ2-6; 7 bases align to TRBD1. The CDR3 covers 20 residues. J lost 0 bases, V lost 2 bases, and 13 bases had no gene match. CDR1 and CDR2 from the germline V gene are SGHTA and FQGNSA. CDR3 nucleotide sequence: TGTGCCAGCAGCTTAACCAACAGGGGCGCATCCTACTCTGGGGCCAACGTCCTGACTTTC. This translates into CASSLTNRGASYSGANVLTF. Using reference TRBV7-2 and TRBJ2-6 for the parts outside the CDR3, the full variable domain is GAGVSQSPSNKVTEKGKDVELRCDPISGHTALYWYRQSLGQGLEFLIYFQGNSAPDKSGLPSDRFSAERTGGSVSTLTIQRTQQEDSAVYLCASSLTNRGASYSGANVLTFGAGSRLTVL.

The genes are TRBV12-3 or TRBV12-4 and TRBJ2-5, with D uncertain. V was pared by 7 bases and J by 4 bases, with 19 bases between. There are 15 residues in the CDR3. The CDR3 loop is CASILVSRSGETQYF. The CDR3 coding sequence is TGTGCCAGCATTCTCGTATCTCGTTCCGGAGAGACCCAGTACTTC.

The chain joins TRBV4-2 to TRBJ2-3; TRBD2 aligns across 8 bases. Losses at the gene ends were 1 base for V and 1 base for J; bases not matched to a gene: 1. Germline values: CDR1 LGHNA, CDR2 YNFKEQ. The CDR3 is 15 residues long. The CDR3 DNA is TGTGCCAGCAGCCAAGTCGGGGGGGGCACAGATACGCAGTATTTT. It translates to CASSQVGGGTDTQYF.

The CDR3 nucleotides are TGTGCCAGCAACAGTGGGCATACTAGCACAGATACGCAGTATTTT. Amino acids: CASNSGHTSTDTQYF. The V gene is TRBV9, the J gene TRBJ2-3; D not resolved. Trimming pared 6 bases from V and 0 bases from J, leaving 14 bases between. In germline, CDR1 is SGDLS, CDR2 YYNGEE. The CDR3 is 15 residues long.

This clonotype was observed many times. The V gene is TRBV7-2, the J gene TRBJ2-7, with a possible D match to TRBD2 (6 bases). CDR1 and CDR2 from the germline V gene are SGHTA and FQGNSA. The CDR3 spans 17 residues. Trimming stripped 5 bases from V and 4 bases from J, with 24 bases between. The CDR3 reads CASSTRAGIPQWYEQYF. CDR3 bases: TGTGCCAGCAGCACCCGAGCGGGCATCCCTCAATGGTACGAGCAGTACTTC.

This clonotype appeared many times. The V gene is TRBV5-1, the J gene TRBJ2-3, with unresolved D. V lost 4 bases to trimming and J lost 4 bases, with 10 bases between them. The germline gives CDR1 SGHRS, CDR2 YFSETQ. The CDR3 contains 13 residues. The CDR3 DNA reads as TGCGCCAGCAGCAAGGGTAGTCCAGATACGCAGTATTTT. It is translated as CASSKGSPDTQYF.

The chain has TRBV19 and TRBJ2-4, with a possible D match to TRBD2 (5 bases). Deletions cut 6 bases from V and 9 bases from J, with 12 bases between. Germline CDR1 LNHDA, CDR2 SQIVND (reference sequence). CDR3 size: 12 residues. CDR3 sequence (DNA): TGTGCCAGTAGCTGGCCCGGAGGCATTCAGTACTTC. As protein: CASSWPGGIQYF.

The rearrangement links TRBV6-1 to TRBJ1-1; D gene unclear. V was trimmed by 4 bases and J by 7 bases, leaving 16 bases between them. Germline V gene data show CDR1 as MNHNS and CDR2 as SASEGT. The CDR3 consists of 14 residues. CDR3 DNA: TGTGCCAGCAGTGGGGGAGTGGTCTGGGGTGAAGCTTTCTTT. Amino acids: CASSGGVVWGEAFF.